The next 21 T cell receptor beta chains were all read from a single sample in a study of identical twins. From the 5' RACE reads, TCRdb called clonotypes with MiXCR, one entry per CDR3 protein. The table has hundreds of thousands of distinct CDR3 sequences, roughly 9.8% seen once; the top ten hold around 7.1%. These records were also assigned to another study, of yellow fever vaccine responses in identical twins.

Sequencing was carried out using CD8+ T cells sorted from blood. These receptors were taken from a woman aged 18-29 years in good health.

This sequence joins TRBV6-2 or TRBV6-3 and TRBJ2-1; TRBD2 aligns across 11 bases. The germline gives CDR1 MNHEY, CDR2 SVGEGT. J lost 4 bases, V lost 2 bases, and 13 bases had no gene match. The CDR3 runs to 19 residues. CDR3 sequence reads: CASSYPKQGSGRGYNEQFF. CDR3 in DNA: TGTGCCAGCAGTTACCCAAAGCAAGGTAGCGGGAGGGGATACAATGAGCAGTTCTTC.

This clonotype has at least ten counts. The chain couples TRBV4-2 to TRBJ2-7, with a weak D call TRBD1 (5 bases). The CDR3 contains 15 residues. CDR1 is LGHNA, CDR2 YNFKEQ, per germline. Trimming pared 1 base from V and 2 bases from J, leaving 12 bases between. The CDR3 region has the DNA TGTGCCAGCAGCCAAGGTCAGGGTTTGGCCTACGAGCAGTACTTC. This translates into CASSQGQGLAYEQYF.

CDR3: CASSPPGQGAYGYTF. The CDR3 region has the DNA TGTGCCAGCAGCCCCCCCGGGCAGGGGGCTTATGGCTACACCTTC. The chain carries TRBV7-9 and TRBJ1-2, with TRBD1 identical over 8 bases. This CDR3 spans 15 amino acids. The germline gives CDR1 SEHNR, CDR2 FQNEAQ (reference sequence). Losses at the gene ends were 5 bases for V and 5 bases for J; bases not matched to a gene: 10.

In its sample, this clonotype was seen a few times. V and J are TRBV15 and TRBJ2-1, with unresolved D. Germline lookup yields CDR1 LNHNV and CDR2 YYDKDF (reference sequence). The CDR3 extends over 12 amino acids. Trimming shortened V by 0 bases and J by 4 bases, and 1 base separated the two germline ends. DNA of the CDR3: TGTGCCACCAGCAGAGATTACAATGAGCAGTTCTTC. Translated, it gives CATSRDYNEQFF.

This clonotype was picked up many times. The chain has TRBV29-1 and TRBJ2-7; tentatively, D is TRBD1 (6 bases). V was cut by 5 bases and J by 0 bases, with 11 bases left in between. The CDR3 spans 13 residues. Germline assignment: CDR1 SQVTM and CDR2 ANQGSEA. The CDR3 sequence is CSVIWDNSYEQYF. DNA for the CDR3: TGCAGCGTTATCTGGGACAACTCCTACGAGCAGTACTTC.

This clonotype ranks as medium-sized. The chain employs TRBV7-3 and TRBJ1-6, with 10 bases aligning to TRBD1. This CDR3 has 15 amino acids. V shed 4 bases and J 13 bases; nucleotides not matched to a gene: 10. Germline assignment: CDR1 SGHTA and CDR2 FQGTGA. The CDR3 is CASSSTGGQGTPLHF. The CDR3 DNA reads TGTGCCAGCAGCTCGACCGGGGGACAGGGGACGCCCCTCCACTTT.

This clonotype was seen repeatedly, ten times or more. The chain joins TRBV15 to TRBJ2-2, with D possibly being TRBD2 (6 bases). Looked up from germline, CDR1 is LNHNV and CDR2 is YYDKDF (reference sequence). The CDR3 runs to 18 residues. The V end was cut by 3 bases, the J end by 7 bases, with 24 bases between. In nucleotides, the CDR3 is TGTGCCACCAGCAGTAGGAGGGCCTTTCGTAGATATGACGGGGAGCTGTTTTTT. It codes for CATSSRRAFRRYDGELFF.

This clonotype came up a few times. The CDR3 DNA sequence: TGCAGTACCAGGACAGCGAACACCGGGGAGCTGTTTTTT. Its translation is CSTRTANTGELFF. The chain has TRBV20-1 and TRBJ2-2; D perhaps matches TRBD1 (6 bases). The CDR3 consists of 13 residues. Germline V gene sequence: CDR1 DFQATT, CDR2 SNEGSKA (reference sequence). V was cut by 8 bases and J by 0 bases, with 10 bases left in between.

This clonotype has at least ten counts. The CDR3 nucleotides read TGCGCCAGCAGCCAGGGCAGGTTATACGAGCAGTACTTC. This gives the protein CASSQGRLYEQYF. The V and J genes are TRBV4-3 and TRBJ2-7; D not certain. In germline, CDR1 is LGHNA, CDR2 YSLEER. The CDR3 runs to 13 residues. V lost 3 bases and J 4 bases, leaving 10 bases between the germline ends.

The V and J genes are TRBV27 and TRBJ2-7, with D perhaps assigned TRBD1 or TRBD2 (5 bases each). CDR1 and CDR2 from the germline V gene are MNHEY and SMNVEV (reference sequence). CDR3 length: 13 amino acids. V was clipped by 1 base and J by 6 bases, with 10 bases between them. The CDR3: CASSLYTGLEQYF. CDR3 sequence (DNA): TGTGCCAGCAGTTTATATACGGGGCTCGAGCAGTACTTC.

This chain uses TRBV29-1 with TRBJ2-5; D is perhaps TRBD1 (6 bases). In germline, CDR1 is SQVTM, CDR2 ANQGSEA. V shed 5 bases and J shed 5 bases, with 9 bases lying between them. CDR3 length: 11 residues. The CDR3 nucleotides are TGCAGCGTTAACAGGGATGAGACCCAGTACTTC. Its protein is CSVNRDETQYF.

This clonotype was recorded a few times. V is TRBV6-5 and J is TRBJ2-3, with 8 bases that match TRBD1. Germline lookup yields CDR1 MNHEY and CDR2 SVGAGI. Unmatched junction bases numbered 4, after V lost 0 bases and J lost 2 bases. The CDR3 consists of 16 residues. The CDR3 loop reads CASSYSTGGTTDTQYF. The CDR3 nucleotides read TGTGCCAGCAGTTACTCCACAGGGGGAACCACAGATACGCAGTATTTT.

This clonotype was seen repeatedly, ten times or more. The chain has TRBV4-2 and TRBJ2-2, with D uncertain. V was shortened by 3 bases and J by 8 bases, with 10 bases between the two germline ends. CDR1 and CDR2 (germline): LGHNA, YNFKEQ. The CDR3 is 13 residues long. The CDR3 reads CASSHSFGGELFF. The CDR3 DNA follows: TGTGCCAGCAGCCATTCCTTCGGGGGGGAGCTGTTTTTT.

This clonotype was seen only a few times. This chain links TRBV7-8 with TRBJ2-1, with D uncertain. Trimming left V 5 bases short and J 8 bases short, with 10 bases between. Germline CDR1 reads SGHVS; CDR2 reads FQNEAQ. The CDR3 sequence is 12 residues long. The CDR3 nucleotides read TGTGCCAGCAGCACCCGGGTGGATGAGCAGTTCTTC. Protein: CASSTRVDEQFF. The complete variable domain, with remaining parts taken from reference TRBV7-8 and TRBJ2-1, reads GAGVSQSPRYKVAKRGQDVALRCDPISGHVSLFWYQQALGQGPEFLTYFQNEAQLDKSGLPSDRFFAERPEGSVSTLKIQRTQQEDSAVYLCASSTRVDEQFFGPGTRLTVL.

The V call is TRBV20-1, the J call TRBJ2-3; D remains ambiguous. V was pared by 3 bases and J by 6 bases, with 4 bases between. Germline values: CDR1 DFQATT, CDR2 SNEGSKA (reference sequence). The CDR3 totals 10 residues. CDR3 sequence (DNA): TGCAGTGCTAGTGATGATACGCAGTATTTT. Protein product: CSASDDTQYF.

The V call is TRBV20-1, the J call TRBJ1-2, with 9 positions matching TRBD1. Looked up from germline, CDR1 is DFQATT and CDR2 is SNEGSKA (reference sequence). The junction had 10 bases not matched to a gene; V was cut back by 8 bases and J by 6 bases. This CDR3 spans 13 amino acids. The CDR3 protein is CSKDRDREDGYTF. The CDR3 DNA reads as TGCAGTAAGGACCGGGACAGGGAGGATGGCTACACCTTC.

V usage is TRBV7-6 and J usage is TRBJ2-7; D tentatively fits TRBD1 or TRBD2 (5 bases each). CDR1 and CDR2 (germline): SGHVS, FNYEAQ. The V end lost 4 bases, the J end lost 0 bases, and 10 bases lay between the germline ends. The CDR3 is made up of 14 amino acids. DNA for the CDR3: TGTGCCAGCAGCTGGGAGACAGACTCCTACGAGCAGTACTTC. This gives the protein CASSWETDSYEQYF.

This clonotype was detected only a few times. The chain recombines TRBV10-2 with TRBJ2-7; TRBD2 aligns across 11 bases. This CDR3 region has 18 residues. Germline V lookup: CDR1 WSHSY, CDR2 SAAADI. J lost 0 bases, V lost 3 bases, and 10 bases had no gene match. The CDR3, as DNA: TGCGCCAGCAGTGATCCGGGACTAGCGGTACCAACCTCCTACGAGCAGTACTTC. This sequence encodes CASSDPGLAVPTSYEQYF.

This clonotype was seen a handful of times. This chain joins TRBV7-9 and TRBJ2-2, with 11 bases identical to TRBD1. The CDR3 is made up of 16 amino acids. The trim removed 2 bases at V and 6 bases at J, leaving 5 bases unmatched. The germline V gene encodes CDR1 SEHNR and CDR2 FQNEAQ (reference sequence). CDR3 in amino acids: CASSLPGQGVPGELFF. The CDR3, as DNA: TGTGCCAGCAGCTTACCGGGACAGGGGGTGCCCGGGGAGCTGTTTTTT.

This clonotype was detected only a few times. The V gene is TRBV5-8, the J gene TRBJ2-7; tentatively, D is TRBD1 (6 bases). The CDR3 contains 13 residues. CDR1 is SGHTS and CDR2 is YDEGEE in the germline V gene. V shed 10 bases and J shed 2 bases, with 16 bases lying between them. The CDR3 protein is CAGRQGLAYEQYF. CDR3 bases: TGTGCCGGACGGCAGGGGCTAGCCTACGAGCAGTACTTC.

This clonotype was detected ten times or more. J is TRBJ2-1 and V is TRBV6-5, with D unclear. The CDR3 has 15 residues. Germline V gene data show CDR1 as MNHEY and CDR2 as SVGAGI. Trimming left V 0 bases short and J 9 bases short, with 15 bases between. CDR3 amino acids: CASSYSKFPNGEQFF. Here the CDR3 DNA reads TGTGCCAGCAGTTACTCGAAGTTCCCAAACGGTGAGCAGTTCTTC.